Sequencing of this TCR beta chain was carried out in a study of T cells in Graves' hyperthyroidism and ophthalmopathy. Study-wide results and limits: Also found in blood were most expanded thyroid clonotypes above 0.001.

The sample holds a few counts of this clonotype. No antigen is known for it. CDR3 size: 15 residues. V shed 1 base, J shed 6 bases, and the junction held 3 bases outside the gene matches. CDR1 is SGHTA, CDR2 FQGNSA, per germline. RNA transcripts served as the template for amplifying TCR beta CDR3 regions. HTBI primers were the set used in a first-round RT-PCR of the TCR CDR3. TCRdb independently ran MiXCR on the multiplex PCR reads; one entry per CDR3 protein. This sample has about 290,000 distinct CDR3 sequences, with approximately 15% found just once. V usage is TRBV7-2 and J usage is TRBJ1-6, with 7 nucleotides matching TRBD1. The sequenced sample consisted of blood. The TCR originated in a woman aged 55-69 years with Graves' ophthalmopathy. The CDR3 DNA follows: TGTGCCAGCAGCTTAGACAGGGGCCCTAATTCACCCCTCCACTTT. It yields the protein CASSLDRGPNSPLHF.